This TCR beta chain was sequenced during a study of shared clonotypes between healthy human individuals (dated by TCRdb to the early 2020s). Turning to the overall study: A couple of women and three men aged 18 to 49 years were included in the cohort. For each donor, CD4 naive and CD4 memory were each run on three plates, CD8 naive on two plates, and CD8 memory on one plate. Between about 0.94 and 8.9 billion PBMCs per donor were obtained by leukapheresis. Blood TCR repertoires of a handful of healthy adults were deeply sequenced to estimate repertoire size and the extent of clonotype sharing between individuals. Different laboratories and diverse techniques were used to prepare libraries and sequence TCR repertoires, to increase sequencing depth and limit assay-specific biases.

The CDR3 spans 14 residues, from the cysteine through the phenylalanine. CDR3 DNA is the only sequence kept; it has 42 bases, read in frame from the first base. V was cut back by 1 base and J by 2 bases, leaving a gap of 7 bases between them. Reading the germline V gene gives CDR1 SGHTA and CDR2 FQGNSA. Overall study outcomes, separate from this receptor: Naive subsets generally had larger estimated clonotype richness than memory subsets did. Sampling was limited to blood, and TCR repertoires in tissue likely differ from TCR repertoires in blood. Compared with non-shared clonotypes, the clonotypes found in all four sorted-subset donors had higher generation probabilities. When several donors were compared, the shared fraction of clonotypes was 5% to 6.5% for naive CD4, roughly 3.4% for naive CD8, about 2.4% for memory CD4, and roughly 0.43% for memory CD8. The small number of donors limited the genetic and exposure-history diversity represented. Incomplete sequencing was indicated by rarefaction of sorted-subset datasets, despite the large sequencing depth. Pairwise subsampling indicated that sequencing depth was expected to affect the degree of clonotype sharing among donors.

Healthy HIV-negative adults with no recently reported acute infections or vaccinations were included as donors. Only Caucasian adults living in Nashville, Tennessee, USA were represented among the donors. Magnetic negative selection was used to enrich CD4+ T cells, after which naive cells were positively selected on CD45RA and the negative fraction became the memory subset. Blood was collected by leukapheresis, and PBMCs were isolated by Ficoll-Histopaque density gradient centrifugation and then cryopreserved in liquid nitrogen vapor phase. Purity and quantity of every magnetically sorted T cell population were checked by analytical flow cytometry. Each sorted fraction had its genomic DNA isolated and then quantified by UV absorbance on a Nanodrop 2000c. With respect to this clone: No antigen is known for it. Qualities for individual bases were not recorded, and no much larger clone is one base off.

TCR CDR3 regions were amplified from genomic DNA by multiplex PCR using the deep immunoSEQ assay. Extracted genomic DNA from each cell subset was spread evenly across all wells of several immunoSEQ 96-well plates, with each plate serving as a replicate. For sorted subsets, 200 ng of genomic DNA, equivalent to roughly 33,000 T cell genomes, went into each replicate PCR. Purified libraries were measured with a Qubit 3.0 fluorometer, size-checked on a Bioanalyzer 2100, and measured again with the KAPA Library Quantification kit. Every immunoSEQ 96-well plate was sequenced on a dedicated single-read 150-cycle Illumina NextSeq 550 flow cell. In the original analysis: Because the immunoSEQ output held only junctional sequences and lacked quality scores, the filtering could not match the filtering applied to full-length reads. To assign V/J genes and CDR3, sequences were annotated against IMGT germline references using PyIR, a Python wrapper for IgBLAST v1.9. Any read was removed if the V/J assignment was weak (E-value above 1e-6), the CDR3 was missing, or the read contained stop codons, out-of-frame junctions, or ambiguous translated residues. V3J clonotypes were defined as sequences sharing an identical inferred V gene, J gene, and CDR3 amino acid sequence. The percentage overlap between two repertoires was calculated by dividing the number of shared unique clonotypes by the size of the smaller repertoire. RTK rarefaction, the Chao1 estimator, and Recon v2.1 estimates of unobserved clonotypes were used to assess repertoire richness. Generation probabilities were computed with OLGA for all TCRbeta clonotypes obtained by the gDNA method from a handful of donors. TCRdb retrieved this table from immuneACCESS and kept in-frame rearrangements only. Not all clones are present; in checked studies, unresolved V genes account for under half, and no reason is known for the remainder. V and J calls and clone size are as listed in that table; D and trimming were resolved from the DNA. This sample holds roughly 1.4 million clones; about 98.5% were observed only once. The ten largest clones represent over 0.3% of the sample.

The V and J segments used are TRBV7-2 and TRBJ2-3; no confident D gene assignment can be made. The source material was naive CD4+ T cells sorted from blood. The sample's cell subset or site label, decoded: CD45RA+ positively selected. The source of this sequence is a man younger than 40 in good health. This receptor carries the CDR3 CASSLGWNTDTQYF. At the DNA level, the sequence is TGTGCCAGCAGCTTAGGTTGGAACACAGATACGCAGTATTTT.